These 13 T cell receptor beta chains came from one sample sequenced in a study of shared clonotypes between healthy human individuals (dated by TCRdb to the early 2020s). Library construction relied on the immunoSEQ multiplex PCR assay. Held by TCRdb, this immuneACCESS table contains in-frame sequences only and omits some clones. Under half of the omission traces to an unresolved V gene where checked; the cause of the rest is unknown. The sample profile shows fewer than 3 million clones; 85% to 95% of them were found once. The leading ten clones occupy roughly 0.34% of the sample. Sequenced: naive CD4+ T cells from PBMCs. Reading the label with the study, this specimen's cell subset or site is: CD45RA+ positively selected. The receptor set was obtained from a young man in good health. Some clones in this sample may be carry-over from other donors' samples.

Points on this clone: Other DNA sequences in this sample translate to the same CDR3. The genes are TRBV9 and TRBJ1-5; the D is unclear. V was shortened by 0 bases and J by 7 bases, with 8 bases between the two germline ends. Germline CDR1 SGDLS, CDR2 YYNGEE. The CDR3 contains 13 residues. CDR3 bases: TGTGCCAGCAGCGTAGATTCCGGGCAGCCCCAGCATTTT. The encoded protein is CASSVDSGQPQHF. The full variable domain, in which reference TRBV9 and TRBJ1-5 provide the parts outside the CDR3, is DSGVTQTPKHLITATGQRVTLRCSPRSGDLSVYWYQQSLDQGLQFLIQYYNGEERAKGNILERFSAQQFPDLHSELNLSSLELGDSALYFCASSVDSGQPQHFGDGTRLSIL.

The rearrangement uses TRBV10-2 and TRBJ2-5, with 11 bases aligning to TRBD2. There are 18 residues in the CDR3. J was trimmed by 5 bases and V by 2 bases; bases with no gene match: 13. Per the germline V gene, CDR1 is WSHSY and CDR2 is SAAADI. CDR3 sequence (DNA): TGCGCCAGCAGTGAGCCCCCCAGACTAGCGGGATTAATGGAGACCCAGTACTTC. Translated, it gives CASSEPPRLAGLMETQYF.

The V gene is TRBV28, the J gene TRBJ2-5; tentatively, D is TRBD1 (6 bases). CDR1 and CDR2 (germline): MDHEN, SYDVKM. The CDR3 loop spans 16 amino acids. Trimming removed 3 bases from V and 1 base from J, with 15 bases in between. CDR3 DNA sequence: TGTGCCAGCAGTTTTTCGGACAGCTGGGGCCAAGAGACCCAGTACTTC. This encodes CASSFSDSWGQETQYF.

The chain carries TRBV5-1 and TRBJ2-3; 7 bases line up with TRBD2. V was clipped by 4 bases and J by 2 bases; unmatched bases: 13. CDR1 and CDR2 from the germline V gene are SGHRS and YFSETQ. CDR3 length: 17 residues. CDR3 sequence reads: CASSHGAGGSFTDTQYF. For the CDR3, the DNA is TGCGCCAGCAGCCACGGAGCGGGCGGGAGTTTCACAGATACGCAGTATTTT.

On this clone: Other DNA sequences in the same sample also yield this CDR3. This CDR3 reads CASSLRQGGTEAFF. CDR3 bases: TGTGCCAGCAGCCTACGACAGGGAGGCACTGAAGCTTTCTTT. V gene TRBV7-9 combines with J gene TRBJ1-1; TRBD1 matches at 7 bases. Unmatched junction bases numbered 7, after V lost 5 bases and J lost 4 bases. The germline CDR1 and CDR2 sequences are SEHNR and FQNEAQ (reference sequence). The CDR3 extends over 14 amino acids.

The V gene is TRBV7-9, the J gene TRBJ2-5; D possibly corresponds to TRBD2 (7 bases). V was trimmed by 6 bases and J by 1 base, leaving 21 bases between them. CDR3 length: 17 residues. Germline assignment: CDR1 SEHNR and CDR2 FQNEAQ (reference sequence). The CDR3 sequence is CASRPRLGASGQETQYF. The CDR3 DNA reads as TGTGCCAGCAGGCCGAGGTTGGGGGCTAGCGGCCAAGAGACCCAGTACTTC.

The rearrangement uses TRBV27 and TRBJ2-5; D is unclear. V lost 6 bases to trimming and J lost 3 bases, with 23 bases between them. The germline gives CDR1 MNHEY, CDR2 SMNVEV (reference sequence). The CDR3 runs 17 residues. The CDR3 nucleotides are TGTGCCAGCAGCCAGACCCACTTCCCAACGGACGAAGAGACCCAGTACTTC. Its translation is CASSQTHFPTDEETQYF.

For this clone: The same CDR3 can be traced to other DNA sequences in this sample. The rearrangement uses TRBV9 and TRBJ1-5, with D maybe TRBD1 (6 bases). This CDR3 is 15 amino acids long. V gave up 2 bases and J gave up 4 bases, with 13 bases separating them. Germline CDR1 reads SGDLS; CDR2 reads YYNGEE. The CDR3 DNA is TGTGCCAGCAGCGTGGAAGGACAGAAGAATCAGCCCCAGCATTTT. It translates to CASSVEGQKNQPQHF.

The CDR3 nucleotides are TGTGCCAGCAGCTTAGATATTAGGGTGTCCTACGAGCAGTACTTC. This translates into CASSLDIRVSYEQYF. V usage is TRBV11-2 and J usage is TRBJ2-7; D call uncertain. Germline-derived CDR1 and CDR2 are SGHAT and FQNNGV. CDR3 size: 15 residues. Trimming shortened V by 0 bases and J by 1 base, and 10 bases separated the two germline ends.

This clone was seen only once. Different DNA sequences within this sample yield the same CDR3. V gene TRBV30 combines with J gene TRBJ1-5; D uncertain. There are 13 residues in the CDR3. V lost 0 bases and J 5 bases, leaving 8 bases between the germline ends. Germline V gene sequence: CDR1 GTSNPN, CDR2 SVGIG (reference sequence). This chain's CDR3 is CAWSVRRDQPQHF. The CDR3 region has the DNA TGTGCCTGGAGTGTCCGTAGGGATCAGCCCCAGCATTTT.

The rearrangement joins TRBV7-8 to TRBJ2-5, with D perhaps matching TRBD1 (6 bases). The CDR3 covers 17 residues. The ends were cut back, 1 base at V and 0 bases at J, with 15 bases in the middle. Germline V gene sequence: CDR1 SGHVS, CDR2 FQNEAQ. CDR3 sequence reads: CASSLGGWGRYQETQYF. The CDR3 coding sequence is TGTGCCAGCAGCTTAGGGGGCTGGGGGCGGTACCAAGAGACCCAGTACTTC.

CDR3 sequence (DNA): TGTGCCACCAAGGGCAGGGTAAATGAGCAGTTCTTC. Its protein product is CATKGRVNEQFF. J is TRBJ2-1 and V is TRBV6-5; a weak D match, TRBD1 (5 bases). The CDR3 runs 12 residues. V shed 10 bases and J shed 7 bases, with 14 bases lying between them. Per the germline V gene, CDR1 is MNHEY and CDR2 is SVGAGI.

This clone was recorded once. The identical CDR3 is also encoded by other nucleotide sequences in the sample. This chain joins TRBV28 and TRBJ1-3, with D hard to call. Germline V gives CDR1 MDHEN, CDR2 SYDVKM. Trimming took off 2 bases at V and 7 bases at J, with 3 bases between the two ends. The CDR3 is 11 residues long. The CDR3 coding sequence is TGTGCCAGCAGTTTAGGGAACACCATATATTTT. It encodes CASSLGNTIYF.